Sequencing of this T cell receptor beta chain was carried out in a study of T cell responses to AZD1222 COVID-19 vaccine. Trimming took 2 bases from V and 3 from J, leaving 13 bases between them. Looked up from germline, CDR1 is SEHNR and CDR2 is FQNEAQ (reference sequence). The CDR3 has 15 amino acids. Method: immunoSEQ multiplex PCR; TCRdb's copy keeps in-frame clones and lacks some. The table lists tens of thousands of clones, more than 75% of them singletons. This TCR was sampled from an adult who received the AZD1222 COVID-19 vaccine. The chain combines TRBV7-9 with TRBJ1-2; possible D gene TRBD1, 5 bases. This specimen was peripheral blood, taken 28 days after the second AZD1222 dose. The CDR3 here is CASSLNTGSHYGYTF. Written as DNA, the CDR3 is TGTGCCAGCAGCTTAAATACAGGAAGCCACTATGGCTACACCTTC.